Considering frequency, the clone carrying this T cell receptor (beta chain) is medium-sized (0.01 to 0.1%). The data were taken from a study of T cell clusters in autoimmune cytopenias. Per the germline V gene, CDR1 is MNHNY and CDR2 is SVGAGI (reference sequence). CDR3 length equals 15 residues. About 39,000 genome equivalents of blood DNA were amplified for TRB. TRB was amplified by touch-down multiplex PCR, primer pools A and B combined. One entry per CDR3 protein, without DNA, is what TCRdb gives after re-calling the multiplex PCR reads. The repertoire table contains under 4,000 distinct CDR3 sequences.

The chain carries TRBV6-6 and TRBJ2-5. This clonotype was sampled from a human donor with an autoimmune cytopenia or autoimmune hepatitis (not recorded which). Material for sequencing was peripheral blood. The CDR3 spells CASSYSIQFQETQYF.